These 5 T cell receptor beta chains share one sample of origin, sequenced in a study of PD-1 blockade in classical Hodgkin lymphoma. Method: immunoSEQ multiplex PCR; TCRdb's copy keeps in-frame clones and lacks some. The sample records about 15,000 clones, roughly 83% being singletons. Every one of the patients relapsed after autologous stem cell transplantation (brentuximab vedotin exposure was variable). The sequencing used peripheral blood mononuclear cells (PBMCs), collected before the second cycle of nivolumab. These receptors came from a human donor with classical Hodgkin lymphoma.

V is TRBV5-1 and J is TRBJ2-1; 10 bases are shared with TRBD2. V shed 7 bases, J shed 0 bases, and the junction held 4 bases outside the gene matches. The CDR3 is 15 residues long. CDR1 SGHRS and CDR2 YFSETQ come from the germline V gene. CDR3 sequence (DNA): TGCGCCAGCCGCGGACTAGCGGCCTCCTACAATGAGCAGTTCTTC. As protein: CASRGLAASYNEQFF.

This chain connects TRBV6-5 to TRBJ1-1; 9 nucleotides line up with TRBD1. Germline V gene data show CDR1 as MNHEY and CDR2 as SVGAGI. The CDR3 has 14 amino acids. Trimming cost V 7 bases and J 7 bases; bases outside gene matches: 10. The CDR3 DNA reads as TGTGCCAGCAAGTGGACAGGGGATCGTGGTGAAGCTTTCTTT. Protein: CASKWTGDRGEAFF.

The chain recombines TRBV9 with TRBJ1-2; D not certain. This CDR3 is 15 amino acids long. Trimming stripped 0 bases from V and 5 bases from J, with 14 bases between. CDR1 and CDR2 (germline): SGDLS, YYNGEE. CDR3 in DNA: TGTGCCAGCAGCGTAGATACCAGCGGTGGGTATGGCTACACCTTC. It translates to CASSVDTSGGYGYTF.

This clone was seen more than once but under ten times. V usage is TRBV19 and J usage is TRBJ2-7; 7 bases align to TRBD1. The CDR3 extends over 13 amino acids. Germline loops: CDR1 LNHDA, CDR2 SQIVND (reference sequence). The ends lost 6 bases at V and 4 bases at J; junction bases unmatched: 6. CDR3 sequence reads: CASSPGQTYEQYF. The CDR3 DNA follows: TGTGCCAGTAGCCCGGGACAGACATACGAGCAGTACTTC.

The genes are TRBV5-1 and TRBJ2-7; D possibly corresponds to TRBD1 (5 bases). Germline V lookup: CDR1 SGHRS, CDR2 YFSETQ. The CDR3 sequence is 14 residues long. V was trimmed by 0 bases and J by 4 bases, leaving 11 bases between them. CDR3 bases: TGCGCCAGCAGCTTGGAGGCAGGGTTGTACGAGCAGTACTTC. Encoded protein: CASSLEAGLYEQYF.